What follows are 17 T cell receptor beta chains derived from one specimen sequenced in a study of blood T cell repertoires in COVID-19. Sequencing was performed with immunoSEQ multiplex PCR; in TCRdb, only in-frame clones are kept and a portion is missing. The sample records roughly 150,000 clones, around 80% being singletons. Sequencing was done on a sample of PBMCs or T cells enriched from blood (not recorded which). The receptors shown here come from a man aged 40-49 years who had recovered from COVID-19.

The chain employs TRBV7-3 and TRBJ2-3; 10 bases match TRBD2. The CDR3 spans 16 residues. CDR1 SGHTA and CDR2 FQGTGA come from the germline V gene. V dropped 5 bases and J dropped 1; count of bases not matched to a gene: 6. CDR3: CASSPISGGRTDTQYF. The CDR3 DNA sequence: TGTGCCAGCAGCCCCATTAGCGGGGGGCGCACAGATACGCAGTATTTT.

The chain recombines TRBV18 with TRBJ1-1; D is possibly TRBD1 (5 bases). CDR1 and CDR2 from the germline V gene are KGHSH and LQKENI. V lost 1 base, J lost 0 bases, and 6 bases lay in between. The CDR3 is 14 amino acids. CDR3 loop: CASSPQGLNTEAFF. The DNA for the CDR3 is TGTGCCAGCTCACCACAGGGGCTGAACACTGAAGCTTTCTTT.

In this sample, this clone turned up a few times. Other DNA sequences in the same sample also yield this CDR3. The chain has TRBV2 and TRBJ1-2; 11 nucleotides agree with TRBD1. The CDR3 has 15 amino acids. CDR1 and CDR2 from the germline V gene are SNHLY and FYNNEI. V lost 6 bases and J lost 4; bases outside the gene matches: 7. Here the CDR3 reads CASRGPGQGVYGYTF. The CDR3 DNA follows: TGTGCCAGCAGGGGACCGGGACAGGGGGTCTATGGCTACACCTTC. The entire variable domain, with the rest obtained from reference TRBV2 and TRBJ1-2, is as follows: EPEVTQTPSHQVTQMGQEVILRCVPISNHLYFYWYRQILGQKVEFLVSFYNNEISEKSEIFDDQFSVERPDGSNFTLKIRSTKLEDSAMYFCASRGPGQGVYGYTFGSGTRLTVV.

The chain joins TRBV11-3 to TRBJ2-2; D gene uncertain. Trimming pared 4 bases from V and 3 bases from J, leaving 3 bases between. The CDR3 is made up of 12 amino acids. Germline V lookup: CDR1 SGHNT, CDR2 YENEEA. CDR3 coding DNA: TGTGCCAGCAGCTCAGACACCGGGGAGCTGTTTTTT. This gives the protein CASSSDTGELFF.

V and J are TRBV3-1 (or the pseudogene TRBV3-2) and TRBJ2-3, with D hard to call. The germline V gene has CDR1 LGHDT and CDR2 YNNKEL (reference sequence). The CDR3 is 14 residues long. V was shortened by 4 bases and J by 2 bases, with 10 bases between the two germline ends. The CDR3 here is CASSRAQFTDTQYF. The CDR3 DNA follows: TGTGCCAGCAGCCGAGCACAGTTCACAGATACGCAGTATTTT.

V and J are TRBV5-1 and TRBJ1-2; the D gene is possibly TRBD1 (5 bases). V shed 0 bases and J shed 6 bases, with 12 bases lying between them. The CDR3 length is 14 residues. Germline CDR1 SGHRS, CDR2 YFSETQ. CDR3 DNA sequence: TGCGCCAGCAGCTTGGTGGGTCCGGGGGATGGCTACACCTTC. Its translation: CASSLVGPGDGYTF.

The sample holds one count of this clone. The chain recombines TRBV30 with TRBJ2-2; D gene ambiguous. Per the germline V gene, CDR1 is GTSNPN and CDR2 is SVGIG (reference sequence). The CDR3 contains 15 residues. V was pared by 1 base and J by 1 base, with 10 bases between. The CDR3 sequence: CAWSAPAWNTGELFF. The CDR3, as DNA: TGTGCCTGGAGTGCCCCAGCGTGGAACACCGGGGAGCTGTTTTTT.

This rearrangement joins TRBV30 to TRBJ2-3; 11 bases are a match to TRBD1. The CDR3 is 17 residues long. Looked up from germline, CDR1 is GTSNPN and CDR2 is SVGIG (reference sequence). With 0 bases clipped from V and 4 bases from J, the junction kept 9 bases outside the gene matches. CDR3 DNA: TGTGCCTGGAGTGTAAAGGGGTGGGACAGGGGGGCAGATACGCAGTATTTT. Its translation is CAWSVKGWDRGADTQYF.

This clone has ten or more counts. The chain's CDR3 is CASSGLAGVSSTDTQYF. The CDR3 region has the DNA TGCGCCAGCAGCGGACTAGCGGGGGTATCTAGCACAGATACGCAGTATTTT. V gene TRBV10-1 combines with J gene TRBJ2-3; TRBD2 agrees at 13 bases. CDR1 is WNHNN and CDR2 is SYGVQD in the germline V gene (reference sequence). This CDR3 has 17 amino acids. The V and J ends lost 6 bases and 0 bases, in that order; junction bases with no gene match: 6.

J is TRBJ1-1 and V is TRBV25-1, with D unresolved. The CDR3 totals 16 residues. The V end was cut by 0 bases, the J end by 0 bases, with 11 bases between. The germline CDR1 and CDR2 sequences are MGHDK and SYGVNS. CDR3 sequence (DNA): TGTGCCAGCAGTGAATATAGTTTGTCCGTGAACACTGAAGCTTTCTTT. The encoded protein is CASSEYSLSVNTEAFF.

The chain combines TRBV14 with TRBJ2-3; TRBD2 is a possible D gene (6 bases). The V end lost 4 bases, the J end lost 3 bases, and 14 bases lay between the germline ends. Germline values: CDR1 SGHDN, CDR2 FVKESK. The CDR3 sequence is 15 residues long. CDR3 in amino acids: CASSPAGRLTDTQYF. The DNA of the CDR3 is TGTGCCAGCAGCCCCGCGGGGAGGCTAACAGATACGCAGTATTTT.

This chain links TRBV7-9 with TRBJ1-1; D is unclear. V was clipped by 0 bases and J by 8 bases, with 10 bases between them. Germline values: CDR1 SEHNR, CDR2 FQNEAQ (reference sequence). The CDR3 is made up of 13 amino acids. The CDR3 DNA sequence: TGTGCCAGCAGCTTAGCGACCACGGGAGAAGCTTTCTTT. Translation: CASSLATTGEAFF.

CDR3 in amino acids: CASSIGGSRETQYF. The CDR3 region has the DNA TGTGCCAGTAGTATAGGAGGGTCGCGGGAGACCCAGTACTTC. This chain connects TRBV19 to TRBJ2-5, with a possible D match to TRBD2 (5 bases). CDR3 length equals 14 residues. The V end lost 1 base, the J end lost 5 bases, and 11 bases lay between the germline ends. Per the germline V gene, CDR1 is LNHDA and CDR2 is SQIVND (reference sequence).

The V call is TRBV9, the J call TRBJ2-3; TRBD2 is a possible D gene (6 bases). V lost 3 bases, J lost 0 bases, and 8 bases lay in between. The germline gives CDR1 SGDLS, CDR2 YYNGEE. The CDR3 has 14 residues. The CDR3 protein is CASSDGSSTDTQYF. The CDR3 nucleotides read TGTGCCAGCAGCGACGGGAGCAGCACAGATACGCAGTATTTT.

This clone was found a few times. The chain carries TRBV5-1 and TRBJ2-1, with TRBD2 identical over 14 bases. The J segment lost 6 bases and the V segment lost 0 bases, leaving 2 bases of the junction unmatched. Germline V CDR1 and CDR2: SGHRS, YFSETQ. The CDR3 is 16 residues long. The CDR3 sequence: CASSLGTSGGSNEQFF. Here the CDR3 DNA reads TGCGCCAGCAGCTTGGGGACTAGCGGGGGGTCCAATGAGCAGTTCTTC.

The chain links TRBV2 to TRBJ1-4, with 9 bases lining up with TRBD1. The length of the CDR3 is 19 residues. Germline assignment: CDR1 SNHLY and CDR2 FYNNEI. Trimming cost V 0 bases and J 5 bases; bases outside gene matches: 13. The CDR3 DNA reads as TGTGCCAGCAGTGAAGCGGTCCCTGACGGCGGGACAGGGAATGAAAAACTGTTTTTT. Its protein product is CASSEAVPDGGTGNEKLFF.

J is TRBJ2-5 and V is TRBV30, with a weak D call TRBD2 (6 bases). Trimming stripped 4 bases from V and 2 bases from J, with 14 bases between. Germline-derived CDR1 and CDR2 are GTSNPN and SVGIG (reference sequence). The CDR3 is made up of 14 amino acids. The CDR3 loop is CAWTPRDWQETQYF. The CDR3 bases are TGTGCCTGGACCCCCCGGGACTGGCAAGAGACCCAGTACTTC.